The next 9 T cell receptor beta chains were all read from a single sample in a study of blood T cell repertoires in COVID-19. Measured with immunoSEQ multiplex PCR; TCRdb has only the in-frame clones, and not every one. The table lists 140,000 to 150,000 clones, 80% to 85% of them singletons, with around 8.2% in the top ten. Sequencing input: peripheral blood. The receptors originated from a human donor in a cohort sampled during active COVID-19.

DNA for the CDR3: TGTGCCACCAGGCTAACGGGACAGGGGCCCGATAACTATGGCTACACCTTC. This translates into CATRLTGQGPDNYGYTF. This chain uses TRBV24-1 with TRBJ1-2; 10 bases align to TRBD1. The length of the CDR3 is 17 residues. Germline trimming cut 7 bases from V and 1 base from J; bases unmatched to any gene: 11. CDR1 is KGHDR, CDR2 SFDVKD, per germline.

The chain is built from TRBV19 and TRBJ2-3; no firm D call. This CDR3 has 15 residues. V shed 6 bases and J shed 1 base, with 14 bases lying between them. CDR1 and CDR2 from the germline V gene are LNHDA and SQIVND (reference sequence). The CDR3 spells CASSVPQSGTDTQYF. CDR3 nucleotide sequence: TGTGCCAGTAGCGTCCCTCAATCAGGCACAGATACGCAGTATTTT.

The CDR3 here is CASSLVSGAFGQETQYF. The CDR3 bases are TGCGCCAGCAGCTTGGTTAGCGGGGCCTTCGGCCAAGAGACCCAGTACTTC. The chain links TRBV5-1 to TRBJ2-5; 8 bases line up with TRBD2. The CDR3 is made up of 17 amino acids. V lost 0 bases to trimming and J lost 1 base; unmatched junction nucleotides: 8. Germline loops: CDR1 SGHRS, CDR2 YFSETQ. Full variable domain (outside the CDR3, taken from reference TRBV5-1 and TRBJ2-5): KAGVTQTPRYLIKTRGQQVTLSCSPISGHRSVSWYQQTPGQGLQFLFEYFSETQRNKGNFPGRFSGRQFSNSRSEMNVSTLELGDSALYLCASSLVSGAFGQETQYFGPGTRLLVL.

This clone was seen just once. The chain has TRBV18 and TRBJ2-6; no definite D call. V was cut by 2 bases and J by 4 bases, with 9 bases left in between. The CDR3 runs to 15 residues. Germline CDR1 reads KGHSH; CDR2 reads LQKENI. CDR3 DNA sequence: TGTGCCAGCTCACCAAATCTAGGAGGGGCCAACGTCCTGACTTTC. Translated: CASSPNLGGANVLTF.

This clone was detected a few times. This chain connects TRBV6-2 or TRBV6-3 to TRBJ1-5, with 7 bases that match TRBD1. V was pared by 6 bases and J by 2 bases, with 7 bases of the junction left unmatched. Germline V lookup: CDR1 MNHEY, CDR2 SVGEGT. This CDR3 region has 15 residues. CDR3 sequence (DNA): TGTGCCAGCAGCTTCCTCAGGGGGGGCAATCAGCCCCAGCATTTT. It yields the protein CASSFLRGGNQPQHF.

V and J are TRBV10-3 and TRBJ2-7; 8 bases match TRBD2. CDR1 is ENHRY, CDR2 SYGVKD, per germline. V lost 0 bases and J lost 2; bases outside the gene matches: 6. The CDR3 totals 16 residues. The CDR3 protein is CAISESRGRTTYEQYF. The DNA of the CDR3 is TGTGCCATCAGTGAGTCTCGCGGGAGGACCACCTACGAGCAGTACTTC.

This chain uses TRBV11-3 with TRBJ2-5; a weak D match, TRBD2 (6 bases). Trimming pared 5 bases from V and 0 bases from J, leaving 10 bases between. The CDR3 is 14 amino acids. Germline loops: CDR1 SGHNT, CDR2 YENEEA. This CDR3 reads CASSGGLDQETQYF. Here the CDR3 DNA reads TGTGCCAGCAGCGGGGGACTGGACCAAGAGACCCAGTACTTC.

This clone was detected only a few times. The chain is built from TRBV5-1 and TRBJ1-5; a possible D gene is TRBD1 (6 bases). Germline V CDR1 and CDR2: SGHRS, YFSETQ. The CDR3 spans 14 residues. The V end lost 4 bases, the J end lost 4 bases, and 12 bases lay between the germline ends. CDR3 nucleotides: TGCGCCAGCAGCGCTGGACAGAATAATCAGCCCCAGCATTTT. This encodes CASSAGQNNQPQHF.

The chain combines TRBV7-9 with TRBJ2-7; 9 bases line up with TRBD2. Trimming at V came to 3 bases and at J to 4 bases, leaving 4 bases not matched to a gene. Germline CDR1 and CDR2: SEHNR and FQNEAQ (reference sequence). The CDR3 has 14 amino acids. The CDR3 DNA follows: TGTGCCAGCAGCTTTGGTAGCGGGAGTTACGAGCAGTACTTC. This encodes CASSFGSGSYEQYF.